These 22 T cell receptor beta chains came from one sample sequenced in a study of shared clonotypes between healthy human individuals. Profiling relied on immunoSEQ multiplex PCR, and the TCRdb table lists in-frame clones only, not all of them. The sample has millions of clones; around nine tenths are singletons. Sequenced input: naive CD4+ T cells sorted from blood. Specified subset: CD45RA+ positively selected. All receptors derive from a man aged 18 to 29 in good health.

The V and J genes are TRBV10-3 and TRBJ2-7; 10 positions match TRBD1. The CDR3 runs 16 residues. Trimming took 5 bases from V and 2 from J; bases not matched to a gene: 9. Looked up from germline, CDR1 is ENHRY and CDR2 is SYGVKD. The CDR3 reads CAISPTDRGGTYEQYF. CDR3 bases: TGTGCCATCAGTCCAACGGACAGGGGGGGGACCTACGAGCAGTACTTC.

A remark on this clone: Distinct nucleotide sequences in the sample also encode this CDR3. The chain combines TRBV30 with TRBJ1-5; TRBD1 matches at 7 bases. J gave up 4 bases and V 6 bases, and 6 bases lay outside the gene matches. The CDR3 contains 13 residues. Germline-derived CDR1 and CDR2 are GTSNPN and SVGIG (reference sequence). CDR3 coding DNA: TGTGCCTGTTCAGGGGGTGGAAATCAGCCCCAGCATTTT. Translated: CACSGGGNQPQHF.

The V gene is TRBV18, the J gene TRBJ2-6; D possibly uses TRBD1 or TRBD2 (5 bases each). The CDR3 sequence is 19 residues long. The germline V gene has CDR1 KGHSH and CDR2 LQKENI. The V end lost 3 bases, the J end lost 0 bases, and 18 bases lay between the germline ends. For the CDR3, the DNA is TGTGCCAGCTCACCCTTCCCCGGGACGGCAAGCTCTGGGGCCAACGTCCTGACTTTC. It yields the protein CASSPFPGTASSGANVLTF.

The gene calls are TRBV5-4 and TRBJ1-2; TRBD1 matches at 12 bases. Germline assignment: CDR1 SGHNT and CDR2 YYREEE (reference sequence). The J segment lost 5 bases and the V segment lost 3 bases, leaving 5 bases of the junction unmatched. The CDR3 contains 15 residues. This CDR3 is CASSSGQGARYGYTF. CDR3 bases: TGTGCCAGCAGCTCGGGACAGGGGGCGAGATATGGCTACACCTTC.

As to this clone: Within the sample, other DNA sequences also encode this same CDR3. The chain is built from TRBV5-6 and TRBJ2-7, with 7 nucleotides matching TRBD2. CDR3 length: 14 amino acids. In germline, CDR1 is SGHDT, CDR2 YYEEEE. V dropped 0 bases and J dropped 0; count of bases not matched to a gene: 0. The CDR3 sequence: CASSLGGSSYEQYF. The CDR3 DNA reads TGTGCCAGCAGCTTGGGCGGGAGCTCCTACGAGCAGTACTTC.

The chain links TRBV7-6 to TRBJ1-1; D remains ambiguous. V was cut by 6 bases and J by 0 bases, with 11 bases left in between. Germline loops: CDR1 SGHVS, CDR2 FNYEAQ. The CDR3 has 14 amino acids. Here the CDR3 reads CASSSDPLNTEAFF. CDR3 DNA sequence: TGTGCCAGCAGTTCCGATCCCTTGAACACTGAAGCTTTCTTT.

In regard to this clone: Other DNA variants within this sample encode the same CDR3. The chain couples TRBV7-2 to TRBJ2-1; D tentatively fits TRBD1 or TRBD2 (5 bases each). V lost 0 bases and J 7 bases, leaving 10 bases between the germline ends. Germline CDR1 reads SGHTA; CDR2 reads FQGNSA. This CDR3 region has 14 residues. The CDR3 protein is CASSLARDRNEQFF. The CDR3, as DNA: TGTGCCAGCAGCTTAGCAAGGGACCGGAATGAGCAGTTCTTC.

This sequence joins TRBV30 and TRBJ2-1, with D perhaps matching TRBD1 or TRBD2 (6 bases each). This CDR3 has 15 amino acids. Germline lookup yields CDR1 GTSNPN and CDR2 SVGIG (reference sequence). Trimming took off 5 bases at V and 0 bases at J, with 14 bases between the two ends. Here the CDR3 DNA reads TGTGCCTGGTACGGGGGCCTCAGCTCCTACAATGAGCAGTTCTTC. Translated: CAWYGGLSSYNEQFF. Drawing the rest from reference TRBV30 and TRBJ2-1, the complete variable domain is SQTIHQWPATLVQPVGSPLSLECTVEGTSNPNLYWYRQAAGRGLQLLFYSVGIGQISSEVPQNLSASRPQDRQFILSSKKLLLSDSGFYLCAWYGGLSSYNEQFFGPGTRLTVL.

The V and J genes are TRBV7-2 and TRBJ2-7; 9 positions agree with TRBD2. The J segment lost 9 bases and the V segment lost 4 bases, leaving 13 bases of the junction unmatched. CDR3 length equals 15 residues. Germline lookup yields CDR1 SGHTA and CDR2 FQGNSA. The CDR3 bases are TGTGCCAGCAGCTCCCGACTAGCGGCCTCCTTTGGGCAGTACTTC. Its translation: CASSSRLAASFGQYF.

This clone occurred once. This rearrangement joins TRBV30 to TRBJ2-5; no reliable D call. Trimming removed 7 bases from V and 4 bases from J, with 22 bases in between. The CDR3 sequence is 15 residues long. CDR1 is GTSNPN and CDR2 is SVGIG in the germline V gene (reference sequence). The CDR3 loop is CASRGEVKVGETQYF. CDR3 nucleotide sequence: TGTGCCTCACGAGGCGAGGTGAAGGTGGGAGAGACCCAGTACTTC.

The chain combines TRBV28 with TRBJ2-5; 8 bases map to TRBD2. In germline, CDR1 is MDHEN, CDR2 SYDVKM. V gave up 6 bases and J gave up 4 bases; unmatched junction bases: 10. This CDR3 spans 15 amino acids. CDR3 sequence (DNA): TGTGCCAGCAGCTCCACGGGGGGGCCGGGAGAGACCCAGTACTTC. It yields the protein CASSSTGGPGETQYF.

The CDR3 spells CASSPGTGQIGEQYF. The CDR3 DNA sequence: TGTGCCAGCAGCCCCGGGACAGGGCAGATAGGGGAGCAGTACTTC. The rearrangement joins TRBV11-3 to TRBJ2-7, with 9 bases identical to TRBD1. CDR1 is SGHNT, CDR2 YENEEA, per germline. This CDR3 is 15 amino acids long. V was clipped by 5 bases and J by 7 bases; unmatched bases: 12.

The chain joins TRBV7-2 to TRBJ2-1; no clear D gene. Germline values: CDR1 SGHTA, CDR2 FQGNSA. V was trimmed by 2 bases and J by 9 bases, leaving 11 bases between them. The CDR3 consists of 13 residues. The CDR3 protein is CASSLPAPGEQFF. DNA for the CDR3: TGTGCCAGCAGCTTACCTGCGCCGGGTGAGCAGTTCTTC.

The CDR3 region has the DNA TGTGCCAGCAGCCGTTTAGGAAGCTACTCTGGAAACACCATATATTTT. This codes for CASSRLGSYSGNTIYF. V and J are TRBV5-5 and TRBJ1-3; D gene ambiguous. The germline V gene has CDR1 SGHKS and CDR2 YYEKEE (reference sequence). This CDR3 has 16 residues. V was pared by 4 bases and J by 0 bases, with 14 bases between.

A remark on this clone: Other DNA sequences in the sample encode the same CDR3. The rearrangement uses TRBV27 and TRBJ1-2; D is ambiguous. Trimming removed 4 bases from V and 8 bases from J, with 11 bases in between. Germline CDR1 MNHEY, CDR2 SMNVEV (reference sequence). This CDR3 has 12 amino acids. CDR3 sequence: CASSSPGAGYTF. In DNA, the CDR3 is TGTGCCAGCAGTTCCCCAGGCGCGGGCTACACCTTC.

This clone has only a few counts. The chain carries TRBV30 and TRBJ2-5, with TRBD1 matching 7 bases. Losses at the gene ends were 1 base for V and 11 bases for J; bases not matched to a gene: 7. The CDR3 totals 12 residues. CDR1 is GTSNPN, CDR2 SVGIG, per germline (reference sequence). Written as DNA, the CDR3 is TGTGCCTGGAGTGGGACAGGAAGGGAGCAGTACTTC. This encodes CAWSGTGREQYF.

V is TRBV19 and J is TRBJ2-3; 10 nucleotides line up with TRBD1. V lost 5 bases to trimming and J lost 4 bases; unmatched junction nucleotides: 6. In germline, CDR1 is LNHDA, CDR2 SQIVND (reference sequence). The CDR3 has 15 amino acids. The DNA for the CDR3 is TGTGCCAGTAGTGACAGGGGGCTGGTCGCAGATACGCAGTATTTT. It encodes CASSDRGLVADTQYF.

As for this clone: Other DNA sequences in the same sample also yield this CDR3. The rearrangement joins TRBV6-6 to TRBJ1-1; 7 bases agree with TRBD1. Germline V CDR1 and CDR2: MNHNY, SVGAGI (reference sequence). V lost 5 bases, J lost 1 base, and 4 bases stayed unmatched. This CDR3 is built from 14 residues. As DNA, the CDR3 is TGTGCCAGCAGTGCCAGGGGGGGGAACACTGAAGCTTTCTTT. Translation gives CASSARGGNTEAFF.

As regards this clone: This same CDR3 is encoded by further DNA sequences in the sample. The CDR3: CASSRDSNQPQHF. CDR3 coding DNA: TGTGCCAGCAGCCGGGACAGTAATCAGCCCCAGCATTTT. This chain joins TRBV6-5 and TRBJ1-5; TRBD1 agrees at 7 bases. This CDR3 spans 13 amino acids. Germline CDR1 and CDR2: MNHEY and SVGAGI. Germline trimming cut 6 bases from V and 4 bases from J; bases unmatched to any gene: 3.

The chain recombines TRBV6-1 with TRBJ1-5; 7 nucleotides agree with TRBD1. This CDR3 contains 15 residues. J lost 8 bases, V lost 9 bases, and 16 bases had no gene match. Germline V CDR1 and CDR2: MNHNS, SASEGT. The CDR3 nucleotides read TGTGCCAGTCTCCTAGGGAGGACAGGAGCGGAGCCCCAGCATTTT. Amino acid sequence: CASLLGRTGAEPQHF.

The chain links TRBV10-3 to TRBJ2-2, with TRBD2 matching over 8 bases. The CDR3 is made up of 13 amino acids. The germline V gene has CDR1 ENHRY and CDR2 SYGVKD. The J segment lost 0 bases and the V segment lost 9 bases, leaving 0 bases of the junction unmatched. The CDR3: CAILAANTGELFF. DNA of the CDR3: TGTGCCATACTAGCGGCGAACACCGGGGAGCTGTTTTTT.

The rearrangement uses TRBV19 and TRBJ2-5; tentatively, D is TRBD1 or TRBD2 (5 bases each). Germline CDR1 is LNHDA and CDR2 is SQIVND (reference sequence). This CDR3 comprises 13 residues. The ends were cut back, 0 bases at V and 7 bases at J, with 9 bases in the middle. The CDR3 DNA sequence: TGTGCCAGTAGTATAGAAGGGACGGCGACCCAGTACTTC. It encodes CASSIEGTATQYF.